This record covers a single T cell receptor beta chain. Its antigen is unknown. The CDR3 extends over 17 amino acids. Trimming took 2 bases from V and 0 from J, leaving 14 bases between them. CDR1 MNHEY and CDR2 SVGEGT come from the germline V gene. This sample is drawn from a study of vaccination and CD4 T cells after COVID-19. Documented treatment: approximately 11-day PBMC culture with coronavirus spike peptide pools or control peptides (ViraFEST assay). The culture of more than 1.5 million PBMCs per well included 8.5 to 10 IU/ml IL-2 and roughly 10 ug/ml peptide pools. Regarding the study as a whole: Relatively few convalescent patients and no early post-infection timepoints were analyzed.

Cultured CD4+ T cells had their DNA profiled by the Oncomine TCR Beta short-read assay. From the PCR reads, TCRdb called clonotypes with MiXCR, one entry per CDR3 protein. The repertoire holds around 19,000 distinct CDR3 sequences, with about 70% as singletons. The chain uses TRBV6-2 or TRBV6-3 and TRBJ1-5; D not resolved. This sequence originates from a human donor who had recovered from COVID-19. Sequencing was carried out using CD4+ T cells from blood, cultured in vitro. CDR3: CASSYVISGYSNQPQHF. The CDR3 DNA is TGTGCCAGCAGTTACGTGATATCGGGGTATAGCAATCAGCCCCAGCATTTT.